This entry features one T cell receptor (beta chain) sequence. Original processing notes: Quantification of nucleated cells was approximated via reference gene primer amplification. Clones were sequenced by immunoSEQ multiplex PCR, and TCRdb holds only the in-frame ones, with some missing. V, J and clone size reflect that table, while D and trimming were determined from the DNA. The sample lists 220,000 or so clones, roughly four fifths occurring once. This CDR3 is 14 amino acids long. Germline CDR1 reads MRHNA; CDR2 reads SNTAGT. V was clipped by 0 bases and J by 8 bases, with 13 bases between them. These data belong to a study of blood T cell repertoires in COVID-19. Two consecutive negative NP/OP PCR tests, clearance, or resolved symptoms defined Cohort 3 recovery.

The sequencing sample was made of PBMCs or T cells enriched from blood (not recorded which). This TCR came from a woman between 55 and 75 years old who had recovered from COVID-19. The chain recombines TRBV6-4 with TRBJ1-2; D may be TRBD1 (5 bases). In DNA form, the CDR3 reads TGTGCCAGCAGTGACTCGGGGGGTATTGGCGGCTACACCTTC. This codes for CASSDSGGIGGYTF.